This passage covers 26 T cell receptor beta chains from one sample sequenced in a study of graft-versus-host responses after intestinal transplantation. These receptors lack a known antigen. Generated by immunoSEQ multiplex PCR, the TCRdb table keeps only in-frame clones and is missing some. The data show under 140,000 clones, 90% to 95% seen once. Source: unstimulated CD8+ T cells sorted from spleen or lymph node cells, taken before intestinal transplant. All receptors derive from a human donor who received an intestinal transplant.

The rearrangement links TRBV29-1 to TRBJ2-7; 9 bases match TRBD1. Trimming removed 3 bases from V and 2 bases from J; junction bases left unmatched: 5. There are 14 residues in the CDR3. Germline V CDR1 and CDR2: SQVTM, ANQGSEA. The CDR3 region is CSVELGTGTYEQYF. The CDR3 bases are TGCAGCGTTGAGTTGGGGACAGGGACCTACGAGCAGTACTTC.

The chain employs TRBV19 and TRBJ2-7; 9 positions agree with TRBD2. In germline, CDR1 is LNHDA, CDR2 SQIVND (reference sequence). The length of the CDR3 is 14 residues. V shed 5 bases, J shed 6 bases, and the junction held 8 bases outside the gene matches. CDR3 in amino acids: CASSVIAGEGEQYF. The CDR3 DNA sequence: TGTGCCAGTAGTGTAATAGCGGGAGAAGGCGAGCAGTACTTC.

The CDR3 reads CASSLGSAYEQYF. The CDR3 DNA reads as TGTGCCAGCAGCCTAGGATCCGCCTACGAGCAGTACTTC. The chain combines TRBV7-2 with TRBJ2-7; D uncertain. Trimming took off 5 bases at V and 2 bases at J, with 10 bases between the two ends. CDR3 length: 13 residues. The germline V gene encodes CDR1 SGHTA and CDR2 FQGNSA.

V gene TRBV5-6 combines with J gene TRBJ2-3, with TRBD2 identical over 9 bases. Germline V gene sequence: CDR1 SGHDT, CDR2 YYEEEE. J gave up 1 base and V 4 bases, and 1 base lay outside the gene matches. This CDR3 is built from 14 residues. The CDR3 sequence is CASSLAGRTDTQYF. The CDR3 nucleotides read TGTGCCAGCAGCCTAGCGGGGCGCACAGATACGCAGTATTTT.

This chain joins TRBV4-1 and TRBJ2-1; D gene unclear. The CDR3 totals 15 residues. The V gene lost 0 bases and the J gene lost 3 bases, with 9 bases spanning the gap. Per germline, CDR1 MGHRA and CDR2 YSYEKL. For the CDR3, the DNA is TGCGCCAGCAGCCAAGAAAGGGCCAGCTACAATGAGCAGTTCTTC. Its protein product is CASSQERASYNEQFF.

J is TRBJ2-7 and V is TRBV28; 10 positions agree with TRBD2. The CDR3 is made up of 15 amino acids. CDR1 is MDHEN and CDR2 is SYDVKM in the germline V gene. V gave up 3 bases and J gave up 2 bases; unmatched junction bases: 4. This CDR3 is CASSLFSGRTYEQYF. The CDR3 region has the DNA TGTGCCAGCAGTTTGTTTAGCGGGAGGACCTACGAGCAGTACTTC.

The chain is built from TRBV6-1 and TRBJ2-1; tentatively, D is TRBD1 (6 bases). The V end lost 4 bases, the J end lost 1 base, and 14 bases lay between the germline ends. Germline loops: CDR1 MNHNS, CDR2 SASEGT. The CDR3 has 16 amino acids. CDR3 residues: CASSGVTGKSYNEQFF. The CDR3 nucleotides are TGTGCCAGCAGTGGAGTTACAGGGAAATCCTACAATGAGCAGTTCTTC.

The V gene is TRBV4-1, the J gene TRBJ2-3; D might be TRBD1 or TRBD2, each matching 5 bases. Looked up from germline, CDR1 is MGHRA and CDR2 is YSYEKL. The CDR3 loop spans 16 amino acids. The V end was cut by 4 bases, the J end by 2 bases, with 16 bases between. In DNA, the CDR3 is TGCGCCAGCAGCCGGACCCTCGGGACCAACACAGATACGCAGTATTTT. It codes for CASSRTLGTNTDTQYF.

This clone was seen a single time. CDR3 residues: CASKTGEASNQPQHF. The CDR3 DNA follows: TGTGCCAGCAAGACAGGGGAGGCCAGCAATCAGCCCCAGCATTTT. V usage is TRBV2 and J usage is TRBJ1-5, with 8 positions matching TRBD1. The CDR3 is 15 amino acids. V lost 7 bases, J lost 1 base, and 6 bases stayed unmatched. Germline loops: CDR1 SNHLY, CDR2 FYNNEI.

In DNA form, the CDR3 reads TGCGCCAGCAGCCAAGATGCAGGGCACTATGGCTACACCTTC. Amino acid sequence: CASSQDAGHYGYTF. The J gene is TRBJ1-2, the V gene TRBV4-1; D perhaps matches TRBD1 (5 bases). The length of the CDR3 is 14 residues. Trimming stripped 0 bases from V and 3 bases from J, with 8 bases between. Germline CDR1 is MGHRA and CDR2 is YSYEKL.

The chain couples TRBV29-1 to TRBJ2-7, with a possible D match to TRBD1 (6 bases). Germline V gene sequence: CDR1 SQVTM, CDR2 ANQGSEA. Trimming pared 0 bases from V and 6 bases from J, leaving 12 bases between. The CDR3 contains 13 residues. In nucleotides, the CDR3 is TGCAGCGTTGAAGACAGGGGTAACATCGAGCAGTACTTC. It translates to CSVEDRGNIEQYF.

The CDR3 DNA sequence: TGTGCCAGCAGTTACGGCCGGAGCATTAATGAAAAACTGTTTTTT. It yields the protein CASSYGRSINEKLFF. J is TRBJ1-4 and V is TRBV6-5; D gene ambiguous. This CDR3 is built from 15 residues. The V and J ends lost 2 bases and 4 bases respectively, with 11 bases between them. Germline V CDR1 and CDR2: MNHEY, SVGAGI.

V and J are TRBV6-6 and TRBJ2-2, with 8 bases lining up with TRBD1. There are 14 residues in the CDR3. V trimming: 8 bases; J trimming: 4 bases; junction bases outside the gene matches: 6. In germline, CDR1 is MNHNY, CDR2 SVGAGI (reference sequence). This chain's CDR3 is CASLGQVSTGELFF. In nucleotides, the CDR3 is TGTGCCAGCCTGGGACAGGTTAGCACCGGGGAGCTGTTTTTT.

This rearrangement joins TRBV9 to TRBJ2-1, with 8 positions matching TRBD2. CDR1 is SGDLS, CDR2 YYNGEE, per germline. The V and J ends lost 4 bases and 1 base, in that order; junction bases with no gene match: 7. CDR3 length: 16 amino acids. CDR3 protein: CASSPPSGSSYNEQFF. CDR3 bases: TGTGCCAGCAGCCCCCCCAGCGGGAGTTCCTACAATGAGCAGTTCTTC.

CDR3 nucleotide sequence: TGCGCCAGCAGCCCATACGGACAGGGGACCACAGATACGCAGTATTTT. Its protein is CASSPYGQGTTDTQYF. This chain uses TRBV4-1 with TRBJ2-3, with TRBD1 identical over 9 bases. The germline V gene has CDR1 MGHRA and CDR2 YSYEKL. J was trimmed by 2 bases and V by 4 bases; bases with no gene match: 7. This CDR3 is built from 16 residues.

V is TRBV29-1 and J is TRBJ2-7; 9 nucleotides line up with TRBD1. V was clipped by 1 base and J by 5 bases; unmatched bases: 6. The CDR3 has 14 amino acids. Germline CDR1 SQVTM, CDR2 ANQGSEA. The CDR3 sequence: CSVEGTGALDEQYF. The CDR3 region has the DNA TGCAGCGTTGAAGGGACAGGGGCGCTTGACGAGCAGTACTTC.

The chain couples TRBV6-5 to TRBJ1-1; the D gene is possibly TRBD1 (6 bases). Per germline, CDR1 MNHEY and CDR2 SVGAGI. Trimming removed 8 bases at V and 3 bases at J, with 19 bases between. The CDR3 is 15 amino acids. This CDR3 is CASLSPTGGHTEAFF. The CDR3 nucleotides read TGTGCCAGCCTTTCCCCGACAGGTGGGCACACTGAAGCTTTCTTT.

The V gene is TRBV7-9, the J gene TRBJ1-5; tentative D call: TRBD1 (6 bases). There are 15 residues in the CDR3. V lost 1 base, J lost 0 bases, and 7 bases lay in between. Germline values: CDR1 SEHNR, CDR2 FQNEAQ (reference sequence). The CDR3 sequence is CASSLGTDSNQPQHF. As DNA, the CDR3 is TGTGCCAGCAGCTTAGGGACAGATAGCAATCAGCCCCAGCATTTT.

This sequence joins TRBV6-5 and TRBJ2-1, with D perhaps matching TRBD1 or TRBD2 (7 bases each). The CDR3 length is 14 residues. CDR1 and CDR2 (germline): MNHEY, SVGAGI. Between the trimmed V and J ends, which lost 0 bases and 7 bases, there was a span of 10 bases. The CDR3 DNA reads TGTGCCAGCAGTTACTCGCAGGGGGGGAATGAGCAGTTCTTC. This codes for CASSYSQGGNEQFF.

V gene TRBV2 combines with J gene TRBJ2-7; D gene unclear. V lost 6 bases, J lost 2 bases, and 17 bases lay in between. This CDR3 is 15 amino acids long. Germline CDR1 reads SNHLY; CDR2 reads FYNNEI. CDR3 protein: CASSLGPKPAYEQYF. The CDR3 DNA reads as TGTGCCAGCAGCCTCGGACCGAAACCTGCCTACGAGCAGTACTTC.

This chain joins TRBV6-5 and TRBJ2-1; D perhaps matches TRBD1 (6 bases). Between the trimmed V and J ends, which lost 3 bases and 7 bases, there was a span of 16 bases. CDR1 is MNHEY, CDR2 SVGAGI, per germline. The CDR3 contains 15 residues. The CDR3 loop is CASSYLQGIFNEQFF. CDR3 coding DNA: TGTGCCAGCAGTTATCTACAGGGTATATTTAATGAGCAGTTCTTC.

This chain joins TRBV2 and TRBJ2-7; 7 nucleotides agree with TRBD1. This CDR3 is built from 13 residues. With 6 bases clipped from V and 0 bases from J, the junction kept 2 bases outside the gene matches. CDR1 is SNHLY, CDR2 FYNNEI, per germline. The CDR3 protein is CASRGTASYEQYF. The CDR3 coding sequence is TGTGCCAGCAGGGGGACAGCCTCCTACGAGCAGTACTTC.

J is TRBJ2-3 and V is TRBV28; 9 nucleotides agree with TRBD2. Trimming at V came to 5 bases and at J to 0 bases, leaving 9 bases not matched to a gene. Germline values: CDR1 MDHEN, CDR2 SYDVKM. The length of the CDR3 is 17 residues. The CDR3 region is CASSLAGGLASTDTQYF. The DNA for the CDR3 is TGTGCCAGCAGTCTCGCGGGGGGACTAGCAAGCACAGATACGCAGTATTTT.

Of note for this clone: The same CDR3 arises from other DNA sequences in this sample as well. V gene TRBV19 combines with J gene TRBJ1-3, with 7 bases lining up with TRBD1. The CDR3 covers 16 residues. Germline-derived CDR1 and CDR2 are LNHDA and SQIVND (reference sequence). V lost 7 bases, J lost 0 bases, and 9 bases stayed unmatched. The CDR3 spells CASMAPGTASGNTIYF. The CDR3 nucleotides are TGTGCCAGTATGGCCCCCGGGACAGCCTCTGGAAACACCATATATTTT.

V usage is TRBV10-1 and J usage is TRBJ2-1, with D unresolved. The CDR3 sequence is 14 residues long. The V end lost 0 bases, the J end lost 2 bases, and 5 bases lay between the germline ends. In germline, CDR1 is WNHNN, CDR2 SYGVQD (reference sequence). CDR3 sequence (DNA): TGCGCCAGCAGTGAGTCTTCTACCTACAATGAGCAGTTCTTC. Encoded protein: CASSESSTYNEQFF.

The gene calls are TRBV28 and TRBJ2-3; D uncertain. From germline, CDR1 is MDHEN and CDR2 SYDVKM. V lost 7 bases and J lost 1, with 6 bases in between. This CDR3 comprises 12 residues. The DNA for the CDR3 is TGTGCCAGCAATTCGGGCACAGATACGCAGTATTTT. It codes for CASNSGTDTQYF.